This T cell receptor (beta chain) was obtained from a study of shared clonotypes between healthy human individuals. About 30,000 T cell genomes, or about 200 ng DNA, went into the sorted-subset replicate PCRs. The protocol was immunoSEQ multiplex PCR, while the TCRdb copy is restricted to in-frame clones and leaves out a portion. The sample yields some 2,100,000 clones, roughly 91% seen once. The naive CD8 population came from CD45RO-negative cells selected for CCR7, without terminally differentiated effector memory CD45RA+ cells. Donors included only healthy HIV-negative adults lacking recent acute infections or vaccinations. All the donors were Caucasian adults who lived in Nashville, Tennessee. The junction had 6 bases not matched to a gene; V was cut back by 3 bases and J by 3 bases. CDR1 is ENHRY, CDR2 SYGVKD, per germline. The CDR3 has 16 residues. This clone was seen just once.

This TCR came from a man between 18 and 35 years old in good health. Some clones in this sample may be carry-over from other donors' samples. Sequencing was carried out using naive CD8+ T cells from PBMCs. The rearrangement links TRBV10-3 to TRBJ2-3; TRBD2 matches 10 bases. CDR3 protein: CAISDPGTSVTDTQYF. CDR3 DNA: TGTGCCATCAGTGATCCTGGGACTAGCGTTACAGATACGCAGTATTTT.